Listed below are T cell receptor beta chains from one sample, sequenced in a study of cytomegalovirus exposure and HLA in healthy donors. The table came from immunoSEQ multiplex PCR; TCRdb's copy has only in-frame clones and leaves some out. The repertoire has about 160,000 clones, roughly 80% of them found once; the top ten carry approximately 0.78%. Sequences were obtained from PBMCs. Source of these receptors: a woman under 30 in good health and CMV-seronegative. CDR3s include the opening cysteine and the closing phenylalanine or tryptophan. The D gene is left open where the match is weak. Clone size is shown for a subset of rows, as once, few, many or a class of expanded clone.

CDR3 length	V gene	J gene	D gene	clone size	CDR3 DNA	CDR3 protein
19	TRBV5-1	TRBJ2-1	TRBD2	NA	TGCGCCAGCAGCTTGTTGGGACTAGCGGGAGGACACATGGGCAATGAGCAGTTCTTC	CASSLLGLAGGHMGNEQFF
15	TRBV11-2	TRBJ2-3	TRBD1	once	TGTGCCAGCAGTTTGACGGGACAGGGCCCCGATACGCAGTATTTT	CASSLTGQGPDTQYF
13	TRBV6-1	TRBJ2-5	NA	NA	TGTGCCAGCAGCCGGCGGTCGTGGGAGACCCAGTACTTC	CASSRRSWETQYF
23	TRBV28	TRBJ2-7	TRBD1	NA	TGTGCCAGCAGTTTAGTTAGCCCCGGGACAGGGGGCTTCAGCGGGATAACCCCCTACGAGCAGTACTTC	CASSLVSPGTGGFSGITPYEQYF
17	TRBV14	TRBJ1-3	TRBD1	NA	TGTGCCAGCAGCCAATACAGGGGCTCGAACTCTGGAAACACCATATATTTT	CASSQYRGSNSGNTIYF
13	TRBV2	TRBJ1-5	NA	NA	TGTGCCAGCAGCGGAGGGAACAAACAGCCCCAGCATTTT	CASSGGNKQPQHF
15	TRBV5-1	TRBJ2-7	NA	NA	TGCGCCAGCAGGGGGAGTGTTGTGGGGTCGGCCGAGCAGTACTTC	CASRGSVVGSAEQYF
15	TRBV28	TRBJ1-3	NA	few	TGTGCCAGCAGTCTAGCAGGGGTCTCTGGAAACACCATATATTTT	CASSLAGVSGNTIYF
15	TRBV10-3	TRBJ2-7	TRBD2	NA	TGTGCCATCAGTGATGCGACTAGCGGGTATTGGGAGCAGTACTTC	CAISDATSGYWEQYF
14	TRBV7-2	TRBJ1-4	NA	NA	TGTGCCAGCAGCTCCGAGGTTGGCAATGAAAAACTGTTTTTT	CASSSEVGNEKLFF
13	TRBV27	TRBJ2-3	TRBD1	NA	TGTGCCAGCAGTTTCCGACAGGGGCACACGCAGTATTTT	CASSFRQGHTQYF
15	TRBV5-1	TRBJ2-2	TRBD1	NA	TGCGCCAGCAGCTTCGGACAGGGAAACACCGGGGAGCTGTTTTTT	CASSFGQGNTGELFF
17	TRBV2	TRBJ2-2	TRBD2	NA	TGTGCCAGCAGTGACATTAGCGGGAGTAAGGGCACCGGGGAGCTGTTTTTT	CASSDISGSKGTGELFF
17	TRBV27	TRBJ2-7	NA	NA	TGTGCCAGCAGTTCCCAGTATTTGACAGGTTATGCCTACGAGCAGTACTTC	CASSSQYLTGYAYEQYF
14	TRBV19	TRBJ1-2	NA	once	TGTGCCAGTAGTACCTGGACAGCCGCCGATGGCTACACCTTC	CASSTWTAADGYTF
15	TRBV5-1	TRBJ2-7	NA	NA	TGCGCCAGCAGCTTGGGCAGCTCCCGATCTAGCGAGCAGTACTTC	CASSLGSSRSSEQYF
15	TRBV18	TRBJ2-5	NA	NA	TGTGCCAGCTCACCAGGGGGACGGGAGATCGAGACCCAGTACTTC	CASSPGGREIETQYF
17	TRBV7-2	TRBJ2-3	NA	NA	TGTGCCAGCAGCTCGACTCTAATTAGCGGATTGACAGATACGCAGTATTTT	CASSSTLISGLTDTQYF
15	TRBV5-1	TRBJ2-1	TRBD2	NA	TGCGCCAGCAGCTTACTGGCTAGCGGGAGAGGGGGGCAGTTCTTC	CASSLLASGRGGQFF
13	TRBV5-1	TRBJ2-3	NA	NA	TGCGCCAGCAGTAGTGGTTCCACAGATACGCAGTATTTT	CASSSGSTDTQYF
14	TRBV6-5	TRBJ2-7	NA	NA	TGTGCCAGCAGTCAAACGACCATTGCGAGGGAGCAGTACTTC	CASSQTTIAREQYF
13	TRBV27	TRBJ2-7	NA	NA	TGTGCCAGCAGTTTACGCGGGGCCTACGAGCAGTACTTC	CASSLRGAYEQYF
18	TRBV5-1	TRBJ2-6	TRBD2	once	TGCGCCAGCAGCCCCCGGGGGGGGGCGAGCTTGGGGGCCAACGTCCTGACTTTC	CASSPRGGASLGANVLTF
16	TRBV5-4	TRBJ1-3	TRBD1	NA	TGTGCCAGCAGCAACCGACAGGGGGCGGCTGGAAACACCATATATTTT	CASSNRQGAAGNTIYF
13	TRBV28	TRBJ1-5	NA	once	TGTGCCAGCAGTCCCCCAGGGTCTCAGCCCCAGCATTTT	CASSPPGSQPQHF
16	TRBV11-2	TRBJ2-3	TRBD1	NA	TGTGCCAGCAGCTCGTGGGGACAGGGCGGAACAGATACGCAGTATTTT	CASSSWGQGGTDTQYF
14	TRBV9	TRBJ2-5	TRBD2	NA	TGTGCCAGCAGCGTTTCTAGCGGGAGTCAGACCCAGTACTTC	CASSVSSGSQTQYF
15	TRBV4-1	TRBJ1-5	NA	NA	TGCGCCAGCAGCCAAGCCCACTCAGGGAATCAGCCCCAGCATTTT	CASSQAHSGNQPQHF
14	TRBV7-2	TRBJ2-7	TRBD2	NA	TGTGCCAGCAGCCCTCCGGGACTAGGCTACGAGCAGTACTTC	CASSPPGLGYEQYF
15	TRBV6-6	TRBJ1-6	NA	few	TGTGCCAGCAGTGACGAGGGGAGGCGTAATTCACCCCTCCACTTT	CASSDEGRRNSPLHF
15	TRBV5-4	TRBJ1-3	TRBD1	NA	TGTGCCAGCAGCTCCACCCAGGGGGTCGGAAACACCATATATTTT	CASSSTQGVGNTIYF